This note documents a single T cell receptor beta chain sequence. Sequencing used immunoSEQ multiplex PCR; TCRdb keeps in-frame clones, though not all of them. The profile shows over 100,000 clones, roughly 92% of them singletons. This sample is drawn from a study of control samples from healthy donors and cancer patients. The CDR3 length is 16 residues. V gave up 3 bases and J gave up 3 bases; unmatched junction bases: 5. In germline, CDR1 is LNHDA, CDR2 SQIVND (reference sequence). Sequencing was done on a sample of blood. V and J are TRBV19 and TRBJ2-2, with 9 bases that match TRBD1. This sequence was found in a young man in good health. The CDR3 loop reads CASSIPGTGYTGELFF. CDR3 DNA: TGTGCCAGTAGTATCCCCGGGACAGGGTACACCGGGGAGCTGTTTTTT.